This T cell receptor (beta chain) was recorded in a study of T cell repertoires in cytomegalovirus infection. Turning to the study itself: Public TCR beta signature analysis indicated the presence of both CMV infection and matching HLA type. Findings and caveats of the study: Carriage of CMV together with the relevant HLA was identifiable through cumulative public TCR beta family frequency.

This CDR3 is 15 amino acids long. CDR1 and CDR2 from the germline V gene are SGHAT and FQNNGV. V was clipped by 3 bases and J by 7 bases; unmatched bases: 6. This clonotype was counted many times. The target antigen is unknown. TCRdb reanalysed the reads using MiXCR and keeps one entry per CDR3 protein. The data contain 400,000 or so distinct CDR3 sequences, approximately 31% of them seen just once; the ten biggest clones take up about 13%. This chain uses TRBV11-2 with TRBJ2-1, with 10 bases identical to TRBD2. Sequencing input: PBMCs. The sequence was collected from a human donor in good health (CMV status not recorded). Some clones in this sample may be carry-over from other donors' samples. The CDR3 sequence: CASSFIAGGVNEQFF. Here the CDR3 DNA reads TGTGCCAGCAGCTTTATAGCGGGGGGTGTTAATGAGCAGTTCTTC.